The present T cell receptor (beta chain) was sequenced within a study of T cells after yellow fever vaccination. Study-wide context: Preparation of the low-cell-number fractions used SMART-Seq v4 Ultra Low Input.

This CDR3 is built from 14 residues. Germline V gene data show CDR1 as LGHDT and CDR2 as YNNKEL (reference sequence). Trimming took 0 bases from V and 9 from J, leaving 12 bases between them. TCRdb re-called the 5' RACE reads with MiXCR, one entry per CDR3 protein. The sample has 500,000 to 650,000 distinct CDR3 sequences; around 16% are singletons. Note on this clonotype: The target antigen is unknown.

Study conclusions and caveats: Most primary-vaccination clones recurred post-booster (just under 98% CD4, just over 85% CD8). Peaking on day 5 versus 15, the secondary response was faster but weaker.

The sample was PBMCs, taken 5 days after the first yellow fever vaccination. The receptor was derived from a man between 18 and 35 years old who received the YFV17D yellow fever vaccine. The V gene is TRBV3-1, the J gene TRBJ1-5; D gene ambiguous. CDR3 DNA sequence: TGTGCCAGCAGCCAAGACCCTGACATGCGGCCCCAGCATTTT. This translates into CASSQDPDMRPQHF.